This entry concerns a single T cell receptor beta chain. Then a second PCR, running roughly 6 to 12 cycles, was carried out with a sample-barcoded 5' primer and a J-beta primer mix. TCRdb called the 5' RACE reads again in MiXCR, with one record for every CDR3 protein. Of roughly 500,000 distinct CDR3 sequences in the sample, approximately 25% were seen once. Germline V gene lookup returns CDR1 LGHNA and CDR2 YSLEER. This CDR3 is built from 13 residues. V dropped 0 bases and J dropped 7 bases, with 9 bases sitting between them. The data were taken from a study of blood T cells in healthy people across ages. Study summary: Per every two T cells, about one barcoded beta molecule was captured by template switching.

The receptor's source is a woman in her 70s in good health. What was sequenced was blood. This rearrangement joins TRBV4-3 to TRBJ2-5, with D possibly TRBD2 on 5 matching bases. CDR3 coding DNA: TGCGCCAGCAGCCAAGAGGCCGGAGGGACCCAGTACTTC. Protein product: CASSQEAGGTQYF.